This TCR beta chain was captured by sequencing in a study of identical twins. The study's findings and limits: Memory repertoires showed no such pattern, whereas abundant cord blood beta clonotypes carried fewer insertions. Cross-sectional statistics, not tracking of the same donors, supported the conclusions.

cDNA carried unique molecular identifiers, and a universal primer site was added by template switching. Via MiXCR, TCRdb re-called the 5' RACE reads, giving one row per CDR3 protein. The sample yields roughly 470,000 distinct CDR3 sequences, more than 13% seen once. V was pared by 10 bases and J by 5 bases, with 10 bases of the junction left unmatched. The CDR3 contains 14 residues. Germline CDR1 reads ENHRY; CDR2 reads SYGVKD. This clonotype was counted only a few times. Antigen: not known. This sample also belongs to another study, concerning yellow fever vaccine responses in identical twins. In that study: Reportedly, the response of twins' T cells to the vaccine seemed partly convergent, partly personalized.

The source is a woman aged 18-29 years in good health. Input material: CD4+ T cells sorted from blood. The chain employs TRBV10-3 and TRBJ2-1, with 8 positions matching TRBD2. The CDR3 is CATDPSGGNNEQFF. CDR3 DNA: TGTGCCACGGACCCCAGCGGGGGCAACAATGAGCAGTTCTTC.